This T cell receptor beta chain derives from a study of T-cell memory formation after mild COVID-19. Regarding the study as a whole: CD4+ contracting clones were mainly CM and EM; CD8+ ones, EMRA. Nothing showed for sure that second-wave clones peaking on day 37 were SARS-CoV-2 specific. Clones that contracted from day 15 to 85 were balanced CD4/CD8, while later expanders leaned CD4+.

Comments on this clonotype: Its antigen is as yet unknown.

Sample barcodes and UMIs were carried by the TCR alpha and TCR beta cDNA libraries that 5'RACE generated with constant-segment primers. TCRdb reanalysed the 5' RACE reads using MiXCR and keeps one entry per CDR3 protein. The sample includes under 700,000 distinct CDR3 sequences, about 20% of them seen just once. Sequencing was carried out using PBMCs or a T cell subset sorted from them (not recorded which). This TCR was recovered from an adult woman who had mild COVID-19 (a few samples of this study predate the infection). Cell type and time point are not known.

CDR3 nucleotide sequence: TGTGCCAGCAGCCTAGTGACAGGGTCCACCGGGGAGCTGTTTTTT. Its protein product is CASSLVTGSTGELFF. The chain employs TRBV7-2 and TRBJ2-2, with 7 nucleotides matching TRBD1. Trimming at V came to 5 bases and at J to 4 bases, leaving 7 bases not matched to a gene. This CDR3 has 15 amino acids. Germline CDR1 SGHTA, CDR2 FQGNSA.